A single sample gave rise to the 29 T cell receptor beta chains below, sequenced in a study of tumor-infiltrating lymphocytes in oesophageal squamous cell carcinoma. TCRdb passed the PCR reads through MiXCR, listing each CDR3 protein once. The sample shows some 15,000 distinct CDR3 sequences, 44% of them seen only once. Input material: blood. These receptors originate from a female donor with esophageal squamous cell carcinoma.

This clonotype was counted once. The V call is TRBV11-1, the J call TRBJ2-1; 9 nucleotides agree with TRBD1. The germline V gene has CDR1 SGHAT and CDR2 FQDESV (reference sequence). V lost 6 bases to trimming and J lost 6 bases; unmatched junction nucleotides: 6. The CDR3 runs to 14 residues. DNA for the CDR3: TGTGCCAGCAGACGGGGACAGGGAGGCAATGAGCAGTTCTTC. Translation: CASRRGQGGNEQFF. The entire variable domain, with the rest obtained from reference TRBV11-1 and TRBJ2-1, is as follows: EAEVAQSPRYKITEKSQAVAFWCDPISGHATLYWYRQILGQGPELLVQFQDESVVDDSQLPKDRFSAERLKGVDSTLKIQPAELGDSAMYLCASRRGQGGNEQFFGPGTRLTVL.

Details on this clonotype: The junction differs from germline at one of its ends, possibly a read error. The genes are TRBV5-6 and TRBJ1-1; D uncertain. The CDR3 consists of 14 residues. CDR1 and CDR2 from the germline V gene are SGHDT and YYEEEE. The CDR3 loop is CASSPQGNPYEQYF. CDR3 coding DNA: TGTGCCAGCAGCCCACAAGGGAACCCCTACGAGCAGTACTTT.

The chain uses TRBV24-1 and TRBJ1-5, with a weak D call TRBD1 (5 bases). Trimming shortened V by 6 bases and J by 1 base, and 9 bases separated the two germline ends. Germline V gives CDR1 KGHDR, CDR2 SFDVKD. The CDR3 spans 14 residues. The CDR3 DNA reads TGTGCCACCAGTTATGGGGGGAGCAATCAGCCCCAGCATTTT. This gives the protein CATSYGGSNQPQHF.

The chain is built from TRBV7-6 and TRBJ2-5; D may correspond to TRBD1 or TRBD2 (5 bases each). The V end lost 3 bases, the J end lost 2 bases, and 10 bases lay between the germline ends. CDR3 size: 14 residues. Germline V gene sequence: CDR1 SGHVS, CDR2 FNYEAQ. The DNA of the CDR3 is TGTGCCAGCAGCTTCGGGGCCATACAAGAGACCCAGTACTTC. It encodes CASSFGAIQETQYF.

The gene calls are TRBV20-1 and TRBJ1-2, with 7 bases lining up with TRBD1. Germline CDR1 DFQATT, CDR2 SNEGSKA (reference sequence). J gave up 0 bases and V 2 bases, and 3 bases lay outside the gene matches. The CDR3 contains 14 residues. The DNA of the CDR3 is TGCAGTGCTAGAAGGGGGACAGCTAACTATGGCTACACCTTC. It specifies CSARRGTANYGYTF.

Worth noting for this clonotype: Relative to the germline gene, one junction end is altered; a read error may explain this. V usage is TRBV6-1 and J usage is TRBJ1-1; no clear D gene. The germline CDR1 and CDR2 sequences are MNHNS and SASEGT. The CDR3 has 12 amino acids. CDR3 sequence (DNA): TGTGCCATCAGTGAGGCGAACACTGAAGCTTTCTTT. Translation gives CAISEANTEAFF.

This clonotype is judged medium-sized. This chain uses TRBV7-2 with TRBJ2-4; D remains ambiguous. V lost 4 bases and J 1 base, leaving 5 bases between the germline ends. The CDR3 contains 13 residues. CDR1 SGHTA and CDR2 FQGNSA come from the germline V gene. The CDR3 reads CASSYYAKNIQYF. CDR3 bases: TGTGCCAGCAGCTACTATGCCAAAAACATTCAGTACTTC.

The chain couples TRBV7-3 to TRBJ2-5, with D unclear. The tail of the sequence fits TRBJ2-1 better, so the J call may be wrong. CDR1 and CDR2 (germline): SGHTA, FQGTGA. This CDR3 has 13 amino acids. The CDR3 nucleotides are TGTGCCAGCAGCCCAGGAGTCTACAATGAGCAGTTCTTC. Its translation is CASSPGVYNEQFF.

This clonotype was seen ten or more times. The CDR3 does not close with the conserved phenylalanine or tryptophan, likely indicating a read error. The DNA is omitted, as the CDR3 cannot be located on it reliably, and the CDR3 follows TCRdb's listing. The gene calls are TRBV7-2 and TRBJ2-4; TRBD1 reflects the table's D call only, with no check against the DNA. Germline CDR1 reads SGHTA; CDR2 reads FQGNSA. The CDR3 region is 8 residues in length, termini included. The CDR3 spells CASSARGG.

This chain joins TRBV7-9 and TRBJ2-5; D gene uncertain. Trimming cost V 5 bases and J 2 bases, with 12 bases left between them. This CDR3 has 14 residues. Germline V CDR1 and CDR2: SEHNR, FQNEAQ (reference sequence). In DNA form, the CDR3 reads TGTGCCAGCAGCCCCCAAAGAGCGCAAGAGACCCAGTACTTC. This translates into CASSPQRAQETQYF.

This clonotype was recorded a few times. The chain links TRBV11-2 to TRBJ1-4; the D gene is possibly TRBD1 (5 bases). The germline V gene has CDR1 SGHAT and CDR2 FQNNGV. This CDR3 has 15 residues. V shed 1 base and J shed 8 bases, with 14 bases lying between them. In DNA, the CDR3 is TGTGCCAGCAGCTTAGGGCAGGGCTGGGGGGAAAAACTGTTTTTT. Translated, it gives CASSLGQGWGEKLFF.

This clonotype came up many times. The genes are TRBV5-4 and TRBJ2-5, with a tentative D call TRBD1 (7 bases). The CDR3 runs 13 residues. V lost 0 bases to trimming and J lost 11 bases, with 14 bases between them. CDR1 is SGHNT and CDR2 is YYREEE in the germline V gene (reference sequence). As DNA, the CDR3 is TGTGCCAGCAGCTTGGAAGTGGGGGGACAGCAGTACTTC. Translation: CASSLEVGGQQYF.

The rearrangement links TRBV28 to TRBJ2-3; 8 nucleotides line up with TRBD1. Germline trimming cut 7 bases from V and 2 bases from J; bases unmatched to any gene: 8. Looked up from germline, CDR1 is MDHEN and CDR2 is SYDVKM. The CDR3 totals 15 residues. The CDR3 reads CASTGTGDFTDTQYF. The CDR3 region has the DNA TGTGCCAGCACCGGGACAGGAGACTTCACAGATACGCAGTATTTT.

The chain carries TRBV7-8 and TRBJ2-3; TRBD1 is a possible D gene (7 bases). V was cut by 1 base and J by 5 bases, with 10 bases left in between. There are 14 residues in the CDR3. The V gene's germline CDR1 is SGHVS and CDR2 FQNEAQ. DNA of the CDR3: TGTGCCAGCAGCTTAGACAGGGGAGGAGATACGCAGTATTTT. This translates into CASSLDRGGDTQYF.

This chain connects TRBV7-9 to TRBJ2-5; TRBD2 might be the D (5 bases). The CDR3 has 13 amino acids. CDR1 and CDR2 from the germline V gene are SEHNR and FQNEAQ (reference sequence). Trimming took 5 bases from V and 6 from J, leaving 13 bases between them. As DNA, the CDR3 is TGTGCCAGCAGCGTGGGAGTTCATCAGACCCAGTACTTC. Protein: CASSVGVHQTQYF.

This chain connects TRBV7-8 to TRBJ2-1; possibly TRBD2 for D (5 bases). The end of the DNA aligns better with TRBJ2-7, so the J call may be wrong. The CDR3 spans 15 residues. Germline-derived CDR1 and CDR2 are SGHVS and FQNEAQ. CDR3 DNA: TGTGCCAGCAGCCCGAGGACGGTGGGAGCCTACGAGCAGTACTTC. Translated: CASSPRTVGAYEQYF.

This clonotype was recorded many times. The rearrangement links TRBV27 to TRBJ2-1; D may be TRBD1 or TRBD2 (6 bases each). The V end was cut by 2 bases, the J end by 9 bases, with 14 bases between. The CDR3 sequence is 14 residues long. Germline V gene sequence: CDR1 MNHEY, CDR2 SMNVEV (reference sequence). In nucleotides, the CDR3 is TGTGCCAGCAGTTTAGGAGGGGGGTCTTTTGAGCAGTTCTTC. Encoded protein: CASSLGGGSFEQFF.

This clonotype was observed a few times. This chain connects TRBV6-2 or TRBV6-3 to TRBJ2-1; tentative D call: TRBD1 (6 bases). The DNA end lines up better with TRBJ2-7; the J call may be wrong. The CDR3 has 13 residues. The germline V gene encodes CDR1 MNHEY and CDR2 SVGEGT. The CDR3: CASRARGSYEQYF. The CDR3 DNA is TGTGCCAGCAGGGCCAGGGGATCCTACGAGCAGTACTTC.

This clonotype has at least ten counts. V gene TRBV24-1 combines with J gene TRBJ2-5, with 8 bases aligning to TRBD2. V gave up 8 bases and J gave up 4 bases; unmatched junction bases: 14. The germline V gene encodes CDR1 KGHDR and CDR2 SFDVKD. The CDR3 totals 16 residues. CDR3 sequence reads: CATKSVVSRGGETQYF. Written as DNA, the CDR3 is TGTGCCACCAAGTCCGTCGTCTCCCGGGGGGGAGAGACCCAGTACTTC.

The chain is built from TRBV20-1 and TRBJ2-3; D not certain. The CDR3 is 15 amino acids. Trimming left V 0 bases short and J 2 bases short, with 12 bases between. The V gene's germline CDR1 is DFQATT and CDR2 SNEGSKA (reference sequence). The DNA of the CDR3 is TGCAGTGCTAGAGATCTTGCCAGACACACAGATACGCAGTATTTT. Its translation: CSARDLARHTDTQYF.

This clonotype was detected only a few times. The chain recombines TRBV7-6 with TRBJ2-1; 9 bases are a match to TRBD2. Germline trimming cut 0 bases from V and 4 bases from J; bases unmatched to any gene: 1. This CDR3 region has 15 residues. The germline V gene encodes CDR1 SGHVS and CDR2 FNYEAQ. CDR3 coding DNA: TGTGCCAGCAGCTTAGCTAGCGGGAGATACAATGAGCAGTTCTTC. It codes for CASSLASGRYNEQFF.

This clonotype has only one observation. This likely comes from a read error, as the CDR3 has no conserved phenylalanine or tryptophan at its end. The DNA is left out, because the CDR3 cannot be placed on it with certainty; the CDR3 is given as TCRdb lists it. This chain joins TRBV7-2 and TRBJ2-5; TRBD2 is the table's D call and was not checked against the DNA. The germline gives CDR1 SGHTA, CDR2 FQGNSA. The CDR3 has 20 residues if both end residues are counted. CDR3 residues: CASSSPRDYGSYSYEQYFGN.

This sequence joins TRBV3-1 and TRBJ2-1, with TRBD2 matching over 12 bases. Trimming cost V 4 bases and J 3 bases; bases outside gene matches: 4. The germline V gene encodes CDR1 LGHDT and CDR2 YNNKEL (reference sequence). There are 16 residues in the CDR3. CDR3 bases: TGTGCCAGCAGCCGTCGACTAGCGGGGGTCTACAATGAGCAGTTCTTC. It yields the protein CASSRRLAGVYNEQFF.

The rearrangement joins TRBV7-2 to TRBJ2-7; D is perhaps TRBD1 or TRBD2 (6 bases each). The J call may be mistaken, given a closer DNA end match to TRBJ2-5. Germline V gives CDR1 SGHTA, CDR2 FQGNSA. The CDR3 extends over 16 amino acids. As DNA, the CDR3 is TGTGCCAGCAGCTTAATCGGGGGCAGGCCCCAAGAGACCCAGTACTTC. Translation gives CASSLIGGRPQETQYF.

This clonotype has at least ten counts. The V gene is TRBV5-8, the J gene TRBJ1-6; 10 nucleotides line up with TRBD1. CDR1 and CDR2 from the germline V gene are SGHTS and YDEGEE. This CDR3 region has 15 residues. Trimming took 4 bases from V and 10 from J; bases not matched to a gene: 8. DNA of the CDR3: TGTGCCAGCAGCAATGCTGGGACAGGGGTATCACCCCTCCACTTT. It is translated as CASSNAGTGVSPLHF. Variable domain in full (rest from reference TRBV5-8 and TRBJ1-6): EAGVTQSPTHLIKTRGQQATLRCSPISGHTSVYWYQQALGLGLQFLLWYDEGEERNRGNFPPRFSGRQFPNYSSELNVNALELEDSALYLCASSNAGTGVSPLHFGNGTRLTVT.

The sample holds many counts of this clonotype. This rearrangement joins TRBV6-1 to TRBJ2-1; no firm D call. Germline V CDR1 and CDR2: MNHNS, SASEGT. The CDR3 consists of 11 residues. The V end lost 9 bases, the J end lost 6 bases, and 9 bases lay between the germline ends. The CDR3 is CASRKGNEQFF. DNA for the CDR3: TGTGCCAGTCGAAAGGGCAATGAGCAGTTCTTC.

This chain uses TRBV11-3 with TRBJ2-3; D could derive from TRBD1 or TRBD2 (5 bases each). The better agreement between TRBJ2-5 and the DNA end casts doubt on the J call. The CDR3 is 15 residues long. Germline V lookup: CDR1 SGHNT, CDR2 YENEEA. CDR3 residues: CASSPRTSGGETQYF. CDR3 sequence (DNA): TGTGCCAGCAGCCCACGGACCAGTGGGGGAGAGACCCAGTACTTC.

The chain uses TRBV7-2 and TRBJ2-7; 7 nucleotides align to TRBD2. V gave up 5 bases and J gave up 1 base; unmatched junction bases: 5. Germline CDR1 reads SGHTA; CDR2 reads FQGNSA. CDR3 length: 14 amino acids. DNA for the CDR3: TGTGCCAGCAGCCTCCAAGCGGGGTCCTACGAGCAGTACTTC. It yields the protein CASSLQAGSYEQYF.

As to this clonotype: This may be a read error: a much more frequent sequence differs by one nucleotide. The genes are TRBV9 and TRBJ2-5; 8 bases are shared with TRBD2. Germline V lookup: CDR1 SGDLS, CDR2 YYNGEE. This CDR3 spans 14 amino acids. V gave up 0 bases and J gave up 11 bases; unmatched junction bases: 9. The CDR3 DNA follows: TGTGCCAGCAGCGTAGTAGCGGGGTTCGGGGAGCAGTACTTC. This encodes CASSVVAGFGEQYF.